This TCR beta chain emerged from a study of T cells in Graves' hyperthyroidism and ophthalmopathy. About the study: The blood sample was taken at first diagnosis, before treatment began.

The source material, RNA transcripts, was used to amplify TCR beta CDR3 regions. The TCR CDR3 was amplified in a first-round RT-PCR using the HTBI primer set. In TCRdb, the multiplex PCR reads were re-called with MiXCR into one record per CDR3 protein. The table records approximately 530,000 distinct CDR3 sequences, 15% to 20% of them present only once. Study results and limitations: Before onset, ophthalmopathy was predicted by the model a median approximately 6.5 months earlier.

Germline trimming cut 2 bases from V and 8 bases from J; bases unmatched to any gene: 8. The CDR3 is 15 residues long. Ten or more counts support this clonotype. Its antigen remains unknown. This chain uses TRBV12-3 or TRBV12-4 with TRBJ2-1, with 8 bases lining up with TRBD2. This TCR was recovered from a man aged 35 to 55 with Graves' ophthalmopathy. Sample: blood. CDR3 nucleotide sequence: TGTGCCAGCAGTTTAATGGTAGGGACTAGAGATGAGCAGTTCTTC. This encodes CASSLMVGTRDEQFF.